Sequencing of this T cell receptor (beta chain) was carried out in a study of OX40 agonist ivuxolimab in advanced cancers. Study information: The dose-escalation cohort was about 86% male, with a mean age of about 58 years, ranging about 23 to 80. People who had prior anti-PD-1, anti-PD-L1 or anti-CTLA-4 therapy could take part, and 40% had some. Three dose-escalation patients had partial responses: one with hepatocellular carcinoma and two with cutaneous melanoma.

Sequencing was performed with immunoSEQ multiplex PCR; in TCRdb, only in-frame clones are kept and a portion is missing. The table records approximately 82,000 clones, 86% of them present only once. The germline CDR1 and CDR2 sequences are MDHEN and SYDVKM. V shed 5 bases and J 5 bases; nucleotides not matched to a gene: 9. The CDR3 consists of 15 residues. V and J are TRBV28 and TRBJ2-3; TRBD2 agrees at 8 bases. This sample comprised CD4+ or CD8+ T cells sorted from blood, obtained in a trial of the OX40 agonist ivuxolimab. The origin of this receptor is an adult with an advanced solid tumor such as melanoma, head and neck, liver or kidney cancer. The CDR3 nucleotides read TGTGCCAGCAGTAGGGGGGGTAGCGGGAAAGATACGCAGTATTTT. Translation: CASSRGGSGKDTQYF.